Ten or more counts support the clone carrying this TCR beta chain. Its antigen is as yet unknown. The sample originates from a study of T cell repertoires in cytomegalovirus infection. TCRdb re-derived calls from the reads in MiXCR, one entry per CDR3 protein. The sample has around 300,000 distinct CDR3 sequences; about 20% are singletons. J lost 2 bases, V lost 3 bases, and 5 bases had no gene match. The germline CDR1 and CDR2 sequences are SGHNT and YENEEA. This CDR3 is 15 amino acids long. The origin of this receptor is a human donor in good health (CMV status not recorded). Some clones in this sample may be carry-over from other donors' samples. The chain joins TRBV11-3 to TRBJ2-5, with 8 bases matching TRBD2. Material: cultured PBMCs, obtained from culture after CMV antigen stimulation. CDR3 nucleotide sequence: TGTGCCAGCAGCTTTGGGGGACTAGATCAAGAGACCCAGTACTTC. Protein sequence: CASSFGGLDQETQYF.